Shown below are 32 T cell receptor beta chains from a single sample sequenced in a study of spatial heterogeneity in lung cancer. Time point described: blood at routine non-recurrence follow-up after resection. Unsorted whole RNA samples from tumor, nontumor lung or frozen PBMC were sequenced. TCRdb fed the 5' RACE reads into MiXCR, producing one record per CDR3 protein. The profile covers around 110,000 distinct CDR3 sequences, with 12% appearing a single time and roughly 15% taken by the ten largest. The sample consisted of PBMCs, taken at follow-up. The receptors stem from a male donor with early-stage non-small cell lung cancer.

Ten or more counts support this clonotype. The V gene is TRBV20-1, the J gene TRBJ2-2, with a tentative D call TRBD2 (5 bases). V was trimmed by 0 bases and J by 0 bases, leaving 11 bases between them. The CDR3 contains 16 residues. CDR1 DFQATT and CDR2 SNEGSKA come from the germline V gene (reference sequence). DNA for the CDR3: TGCAGTGCTAGAGAAGGGAGCGGAGCGAACACCGGGGAGCTGTTTTTT. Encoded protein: CSAREGSGANTGELFF.

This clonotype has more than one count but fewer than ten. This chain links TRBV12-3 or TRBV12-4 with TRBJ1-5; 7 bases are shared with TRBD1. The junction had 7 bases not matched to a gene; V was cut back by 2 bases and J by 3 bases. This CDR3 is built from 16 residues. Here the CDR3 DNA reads TGTGCCAGCAGTTTAAACGCAGGGGGACTCAATCAGCCCCAGCATTTT. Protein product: CASSLNAGGLNQPQHF.

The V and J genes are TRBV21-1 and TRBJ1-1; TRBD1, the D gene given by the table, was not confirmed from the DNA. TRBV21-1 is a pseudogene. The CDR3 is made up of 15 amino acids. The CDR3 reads CASPTGTYPNTEAFF. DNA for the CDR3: TGTGCCAGCCCAACAGGGACCTATCCGAACACTGAAGCTTTCTTT.

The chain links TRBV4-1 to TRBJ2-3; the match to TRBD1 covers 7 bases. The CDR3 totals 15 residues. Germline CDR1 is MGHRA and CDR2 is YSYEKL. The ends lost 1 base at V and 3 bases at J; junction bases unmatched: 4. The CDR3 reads CASSQVVQGTDTQYF. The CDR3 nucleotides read TGCGCCAGCAGCCAAGTCGTACAGGGGACAGATACGCAGTATTTT.

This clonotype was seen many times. The CDR3: CASSYWGPGQPQHF. The CDR3 region has the DNA TGTGCCAGCAGCTACTGGGGGCCGGGCCAGCCCCAGCATTTT. The chain joins TRBV7-2 to TRBJ1-5; tentatively, D is TRBD1 (6 bases). Trimming stripped 4 bases from V and 7 bases from J, with 14 bases between. This CDR3 region has 14 residues. Germline CDR1 reads SGHTA; CDR2 reads FQGNSA.

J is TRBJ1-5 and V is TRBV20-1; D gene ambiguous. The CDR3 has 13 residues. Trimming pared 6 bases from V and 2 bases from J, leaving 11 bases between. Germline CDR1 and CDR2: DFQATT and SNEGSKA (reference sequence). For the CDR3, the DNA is TGCAGTGCACAGACTAGCGGCAATCAGCCCCAGCATTTT. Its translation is CSAQTSGNQPQHF.

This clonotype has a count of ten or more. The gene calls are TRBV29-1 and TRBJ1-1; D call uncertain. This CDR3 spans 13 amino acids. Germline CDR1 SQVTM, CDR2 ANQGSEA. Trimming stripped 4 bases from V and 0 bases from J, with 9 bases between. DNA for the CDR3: TGCAGCGTTGTTAAGGTGCTGAACACTGAAGCTTTCTTT. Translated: CSVVKVLNTEAFF.

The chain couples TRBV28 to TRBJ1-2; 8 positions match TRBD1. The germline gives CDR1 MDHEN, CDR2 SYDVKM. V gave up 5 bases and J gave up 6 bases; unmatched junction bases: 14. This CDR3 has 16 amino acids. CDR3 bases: TGTGCCAGCAGTACCCAGAGACAGGGGAGGGCTGATGGCTACACCTTC. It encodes CASSTQRQGRADGYTF.

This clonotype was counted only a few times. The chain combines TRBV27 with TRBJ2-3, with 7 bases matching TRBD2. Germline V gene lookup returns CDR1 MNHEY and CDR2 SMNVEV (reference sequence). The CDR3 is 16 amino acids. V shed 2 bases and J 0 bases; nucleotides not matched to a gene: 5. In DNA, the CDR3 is TGTGCCAGCAGTTTAGCCGGGGGGATTAGCACAGATACGCAGTATTTT. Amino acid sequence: CASSLAGGISTDTQYF.

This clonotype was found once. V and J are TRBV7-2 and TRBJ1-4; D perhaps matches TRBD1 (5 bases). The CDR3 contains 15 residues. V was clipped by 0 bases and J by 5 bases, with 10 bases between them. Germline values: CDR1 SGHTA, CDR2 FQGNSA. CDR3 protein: CASSLAQGSNEKLFF. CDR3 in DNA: TGTGCCAGCAGCTTAGCGCAGGGTTCCAATGAAAAACTGTTTTTT.

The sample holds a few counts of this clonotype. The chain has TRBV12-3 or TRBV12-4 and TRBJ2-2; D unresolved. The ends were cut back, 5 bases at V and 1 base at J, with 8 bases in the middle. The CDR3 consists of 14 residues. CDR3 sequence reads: CASSRHKNTGELFF. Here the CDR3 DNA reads TGTGCCAGCAGTAGACACAAGAACACCGGGGAGCTGTTTTTT.

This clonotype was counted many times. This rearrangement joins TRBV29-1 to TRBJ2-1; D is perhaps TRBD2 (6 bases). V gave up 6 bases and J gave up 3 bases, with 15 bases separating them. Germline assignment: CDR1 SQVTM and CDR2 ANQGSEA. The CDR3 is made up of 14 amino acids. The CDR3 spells CSVRRGTVYNEQFF. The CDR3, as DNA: TGCAGCGTCAGGAGGGGTACCGTCTACAATGAGCAGTTCTTC.

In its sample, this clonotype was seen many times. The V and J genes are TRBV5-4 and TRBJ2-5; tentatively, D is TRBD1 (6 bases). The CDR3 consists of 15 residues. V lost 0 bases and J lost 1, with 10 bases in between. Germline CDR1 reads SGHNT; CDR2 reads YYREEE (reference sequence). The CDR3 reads CASSLDQTGQETQYF. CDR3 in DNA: TGTGCCAGCAGCTTGGACCAGACAGGCCAAGAGACCCAGTACTTC.

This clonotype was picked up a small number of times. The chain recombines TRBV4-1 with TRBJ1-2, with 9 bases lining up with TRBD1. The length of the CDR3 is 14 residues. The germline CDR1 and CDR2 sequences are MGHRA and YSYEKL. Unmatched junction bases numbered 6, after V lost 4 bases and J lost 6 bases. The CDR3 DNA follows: TGCGCCAGCAGCCGGACAGGGGATAGCAATGGCTACACCTTC. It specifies CASSRTGDSNGYTF.

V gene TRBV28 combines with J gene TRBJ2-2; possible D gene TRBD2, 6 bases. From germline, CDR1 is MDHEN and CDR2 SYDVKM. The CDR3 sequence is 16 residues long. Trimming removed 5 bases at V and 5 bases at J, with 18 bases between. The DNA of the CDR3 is TGTGCCAGCAGTGTCAGACTAGGGGTGAAGACCGGGGAGCTGTTTTTT. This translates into CASSVRLGVKTGELFF. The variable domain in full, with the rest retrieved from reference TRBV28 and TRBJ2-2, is DVKVTQSSRYLVKRTGEKVFLECVQDMDHENMFWYRQDPGLGLRLIYFSYDVKMKEKGDIPEGYSVSREKKERFSLILESASTNQTSMYLCASSVRLGVKTGELFFGEGSRLTVL.

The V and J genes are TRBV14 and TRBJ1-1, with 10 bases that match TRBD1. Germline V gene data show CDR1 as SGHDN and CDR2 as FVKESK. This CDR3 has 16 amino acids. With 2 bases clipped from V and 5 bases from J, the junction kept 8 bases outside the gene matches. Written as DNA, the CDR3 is TGTGCCAGCAGCCAATTCCCGGGACAGGGGCGGACTGAAGCTTTCTTT. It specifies CASSQFPGQGRTEAFF.

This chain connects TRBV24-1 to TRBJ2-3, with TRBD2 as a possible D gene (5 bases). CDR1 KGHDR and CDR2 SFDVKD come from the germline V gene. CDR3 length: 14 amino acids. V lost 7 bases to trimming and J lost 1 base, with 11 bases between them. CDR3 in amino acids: CATRSSGGTDTQYF. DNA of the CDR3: TGTGCCACCAGGTCCAGCGGAGGCACAGATACGCAGTATTTT.

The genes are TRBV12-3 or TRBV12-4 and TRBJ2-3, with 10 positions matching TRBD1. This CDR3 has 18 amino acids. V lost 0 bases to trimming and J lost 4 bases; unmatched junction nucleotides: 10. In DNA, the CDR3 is TGTGCCAGCAGTTTAGCGCTCGTCGGGACAGGGGTCGCAGATACGCAGTATTTT. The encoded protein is CASSLALVGTGVADTQYF.

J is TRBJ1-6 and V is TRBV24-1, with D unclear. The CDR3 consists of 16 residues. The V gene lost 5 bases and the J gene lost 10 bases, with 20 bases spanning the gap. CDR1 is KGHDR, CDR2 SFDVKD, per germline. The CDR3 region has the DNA TGTGCCACCAGTGGTGACCGGGCCCCGGTTTCATCACCCCTCCACTTT. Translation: CATSGDRAPVSSPLHF.

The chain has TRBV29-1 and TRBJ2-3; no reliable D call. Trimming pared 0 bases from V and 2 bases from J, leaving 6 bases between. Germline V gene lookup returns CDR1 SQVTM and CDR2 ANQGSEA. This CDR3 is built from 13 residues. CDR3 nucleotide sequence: TGCAGCGTTGAAGATCGACCCACAGATACGCAGTATTTT. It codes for CSVEDRPTDTQYF.

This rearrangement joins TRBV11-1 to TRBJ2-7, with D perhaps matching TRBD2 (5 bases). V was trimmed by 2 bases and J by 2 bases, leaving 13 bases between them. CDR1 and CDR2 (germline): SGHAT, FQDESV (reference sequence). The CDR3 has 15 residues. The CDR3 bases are TGTGCCAGCAGCTTAAGAGGGTTTCCCACCTACGAGCAGTACTTC. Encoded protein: CASSLRGFPTYEQYF.

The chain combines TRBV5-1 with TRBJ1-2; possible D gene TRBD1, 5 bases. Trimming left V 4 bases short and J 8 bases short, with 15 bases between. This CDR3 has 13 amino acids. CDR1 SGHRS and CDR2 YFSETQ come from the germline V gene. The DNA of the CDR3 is TGCGCCAGCAGCCCGTATCAGGGAGCGGGCTACACCTTC. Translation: CASSPYQGAGYTF.

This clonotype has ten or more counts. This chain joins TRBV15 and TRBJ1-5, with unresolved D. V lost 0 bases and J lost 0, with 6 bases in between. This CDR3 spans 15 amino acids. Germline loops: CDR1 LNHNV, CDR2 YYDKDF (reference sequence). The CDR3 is CATSRDRDSNQPQHF. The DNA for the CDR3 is TGTGCCACCAGCAGAGATAGAGATAGCAATCAGCCCCAGCATTTT.

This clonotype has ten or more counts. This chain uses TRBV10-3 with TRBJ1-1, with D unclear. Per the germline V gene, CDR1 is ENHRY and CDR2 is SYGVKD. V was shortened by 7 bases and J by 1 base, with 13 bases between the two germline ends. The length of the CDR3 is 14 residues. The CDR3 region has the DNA TGTGCCATCAAGGGAGAACCCTCGAACACTGAAGCTTTCTTT. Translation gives CAIKGEPSNTEAFF.

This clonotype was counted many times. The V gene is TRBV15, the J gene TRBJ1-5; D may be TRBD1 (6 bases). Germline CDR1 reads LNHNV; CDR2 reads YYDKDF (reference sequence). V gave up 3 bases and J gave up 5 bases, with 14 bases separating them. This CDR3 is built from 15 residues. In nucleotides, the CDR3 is TGTGCCACCAGCAGTGGCCCTGGGGGCTATCAGCCCCAGCATTTT. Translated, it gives CATSSGPGGYQPQHF.

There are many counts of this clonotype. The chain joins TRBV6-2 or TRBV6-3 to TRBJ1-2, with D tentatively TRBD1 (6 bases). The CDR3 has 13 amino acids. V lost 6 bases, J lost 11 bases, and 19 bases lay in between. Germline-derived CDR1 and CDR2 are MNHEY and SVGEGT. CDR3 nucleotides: TGTGCCAGCAGGTGGGATACAGGGAACGGATACACCTTC. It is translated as CASRWDTGNGYTF.

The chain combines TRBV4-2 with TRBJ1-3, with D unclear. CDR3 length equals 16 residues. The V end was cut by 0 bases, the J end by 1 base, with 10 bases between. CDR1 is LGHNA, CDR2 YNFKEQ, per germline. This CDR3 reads CASSQDFTASGNTIYF. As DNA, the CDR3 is TGTGCCAGCAGCCAAGATTTCACAGCGTCTGGAAACACCATATATTTT.

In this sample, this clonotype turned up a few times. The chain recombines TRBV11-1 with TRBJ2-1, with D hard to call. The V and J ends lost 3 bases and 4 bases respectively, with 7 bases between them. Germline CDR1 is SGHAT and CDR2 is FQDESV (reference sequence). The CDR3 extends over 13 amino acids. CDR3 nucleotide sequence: TGTGCCAGCAGCTTCCCGCGATACAATGAGCAGTTCTTC. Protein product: CASSFPRYNEQFF.

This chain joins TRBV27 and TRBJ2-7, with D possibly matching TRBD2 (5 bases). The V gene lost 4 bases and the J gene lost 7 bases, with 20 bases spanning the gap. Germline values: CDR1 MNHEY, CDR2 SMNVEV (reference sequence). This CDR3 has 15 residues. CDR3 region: CASSSGLPATSEQYF. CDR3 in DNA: TGTGCCAGCAGTTCAGGACTTCCGGCTACGAGTGAGCAGTACTTC.

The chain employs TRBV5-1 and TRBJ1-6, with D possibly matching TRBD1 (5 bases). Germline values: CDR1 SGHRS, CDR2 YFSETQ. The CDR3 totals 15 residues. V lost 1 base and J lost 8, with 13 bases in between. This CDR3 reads CASSLLGPRDSPLHF. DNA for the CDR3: TGCGCCAGCAGCTTGTTGGGCCCCAGGGATTCACCCCTCCACTTT.

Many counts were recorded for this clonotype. This chain's CDR3 is CSADGQYHYGYTF. As DNA, the CDR3 is TGCAGTGCCGATGGACAGTATCACTATGGCTACACCTTC. The chain employs TRBV20-1 and TRBJ1-2; TRBD1 might be the D (6 bases). V was cut by 6 bases and J by 3 bases, with 14 bases left in between. Germline CDR1 DFQATT, CDR2 SNEGSKA (reference sequence). The CDR3 contains 13 residues.

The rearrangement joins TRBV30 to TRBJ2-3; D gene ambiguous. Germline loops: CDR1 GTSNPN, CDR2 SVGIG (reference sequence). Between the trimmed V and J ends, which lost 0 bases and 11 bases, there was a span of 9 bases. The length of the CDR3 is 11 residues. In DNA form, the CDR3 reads TGTGCCTGGAGTGTAATGGACGGGCAGTATTTT. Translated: CAWSVMDGQYF. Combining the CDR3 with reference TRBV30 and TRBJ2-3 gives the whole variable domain SQTIHQWPATLVQPVGSPLSLECTVEGTSNPNLYWYRQAAGRGLQLLFYSVGIGQISSEVPQNLSASRPQDRQFILSSKKLLLSDSGFYLCAWSVMDGQYFGPGTRLTVL.